The present entry profiles one T cell receptor beta chain with its context. Its specificity is unknown. Selected positively for CCR7 and CD45RO-negative, naive CD8 cells excluded terminally differentiated effector memory CD45RA+ cells. This sample was included in a study of shared clonotypes between healthy human individuals. Study findings and constraints: Rarefaction demonstrated incomplete sorted-subset sequencing despite large depth. Several donors held roughly 5% of naive CD4 clonotypes in common. Clonotype sharing among donors was expected to depend on sequencing depth.

It was across several immunoSEQ plates that each subset's genomic DNA was evenly split. This table comes from immunoSEQ multiplex PCR, and its TCRdb copy is limited to in-frame clones, with some not included. The sample holds some 2,000,000 clones, about 95% seen once. The sample consisted of naive CD8+ T cells sorted from blood. The origin of this receptor is a man between 18 and 35 years old in good health.

The CDR3 DNA sequence: TGTGCCAGCAGCCCCGGGGAAGGAAACACCATATATTTT. Protein: CASSPGEGNTIYF. This chain joins TRBV4-2 and TRBJ1-3; no clear D. CDR1 LGHNA and CDR2 YNFKEQ come from the germline V gene. Trimming removed 4 bases at V and 4 bases at J, with 8 bases between. The CDR3 contains 13 residues.